Listed below are T cell receptor beta chains from one sample, sequenced in a study of blood T cell repertoires in COVID-19. Profiling relied on immunoSEQ multiplex PCR, and the TCRdb table lists in-frame clones only, not all of them. The sample consists of 150,000 to 200,000 clones, around 84% of them appearing once. The material sequenced was peripheral blood. The origin of the receptors is an elderly woman with acute or convalescent COVID-19. The CDR3 runs from the conserved cysteine through the conserved F or W. A D gene is named only where the DNA matches it firmly.

D gene: -
V gene: TRBV27
J gene: TRBJ1-1
CDR3 protein: CASISLDGLNTEAFF

D gene: -
V gene: TRBV5-5
J gene: TRBJ1-2
CDR3 protein: CASSLRGADRGGYTF

D gene: -
V gene: TRBV6-2/TRBV6-3
J gene: TRBJ2-3
CDR3 protein: CASSYRGPLTDTQYF

D gene: TRBD2
V gene: TRBV18
J gene: TRBJ2-3
CDR3 protein: CASSLIAGNTDTQYF

D gene: -
V gene: TRBV10-2
J gene: TRBJ2-1
CDR3 protein: CASTRAGRSSYNEQFF

D gene: -
V gene: TRBV29-1
J gene: TRBJ2-1
CDR3 protein: CSVQVNEQFF

D gene: -
V gene: TRBV4-3
J gene: TRBJ2-1
CDR3 protein: CASSQGRGLNRYNEQFF

D gene: -
V gene: TRBV4-3
J gene: TRBJ2-7
CDR3 protein: CASSQDRRGSSYEQYF

D gene: TRBD1
V gene: TRBV11-3
J gene: TRBJ2-2
CDR3 protein: CASSSWTGGNTGELFF

D gene: -
V gene: TRBV18
J gene: TRBJ1-5
CDR3 protein: CASSPEGSNQPQHF

D gene: -
V gene: TRBV5-1
J gene: TRBJ1-5
CDR3 protein: CASSLDIRQPQHF

D gene: -
V gene: TRBV9
J gene: TRBJ1-1
CDR3 protein: CASSVGTDTEAFF

D gene: -
V gene: TRBV6-5
J gene: TRBJ2-7
CDR3 protein: CASSYSSGYEGYEQYF